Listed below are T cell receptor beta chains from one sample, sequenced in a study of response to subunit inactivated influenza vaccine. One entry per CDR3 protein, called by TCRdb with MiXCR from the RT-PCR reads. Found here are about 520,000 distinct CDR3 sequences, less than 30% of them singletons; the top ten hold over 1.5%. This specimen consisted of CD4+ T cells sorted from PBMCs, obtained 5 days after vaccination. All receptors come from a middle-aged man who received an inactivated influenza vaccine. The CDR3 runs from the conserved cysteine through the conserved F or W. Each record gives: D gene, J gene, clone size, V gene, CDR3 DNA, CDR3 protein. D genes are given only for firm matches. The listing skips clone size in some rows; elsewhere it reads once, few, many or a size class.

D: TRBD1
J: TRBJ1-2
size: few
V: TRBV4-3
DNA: TGCGCCAGCAGCCAAGCCTCCGGAGGGACAGCCACACTTACTAGGGGAGGCTACACCTTC
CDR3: CASSQASGGTATLTRGGYTF

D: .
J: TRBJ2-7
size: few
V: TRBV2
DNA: TGTGCCAGCAGGGACAGCGATCTGAGCTACGAGCAGTACTTC
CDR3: CASRDSDLSYEQYF

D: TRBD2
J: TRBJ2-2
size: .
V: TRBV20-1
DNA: TGCAGTGGACTAGCGGAGAGGAACACCGGGGAGCTGTTTTTT
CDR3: CSGLAERNTGELFF

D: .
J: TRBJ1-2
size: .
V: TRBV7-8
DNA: TGTGCCAGCAGCTTAGTTAGAGGATCCTACGGCTACACCTTC
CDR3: CASSLVRGSYGYTF

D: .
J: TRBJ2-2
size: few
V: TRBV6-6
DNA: TGTGCCAGCAGTCCCTGGGCCGGGGAGCTGTTTTTT
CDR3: CASSPWAGELFF

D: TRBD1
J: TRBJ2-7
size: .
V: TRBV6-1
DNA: TGTGCCAGCAGTATGGCCCCGGGACAGTCCTACGAGCAGTACTTC
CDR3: CASSMAPGQSYEQYF

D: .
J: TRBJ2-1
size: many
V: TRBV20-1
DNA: TGCAGTGCCGCTAGATCTGGGGTCGAGCAGTTCTTC
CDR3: CSAARSGVEQFF

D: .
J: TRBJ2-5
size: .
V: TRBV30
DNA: TGTGCCTGGAGCCTCGGAGGGCAAGACGTTGGAGAGACCCAGTACTTC
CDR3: CAWSLGGQDVGETQYF

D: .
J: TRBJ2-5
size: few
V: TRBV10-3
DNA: TGTGCCATCAGTGGGAGGGGACTGGAGGAGACCCAGTACTTC
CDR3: CAISGRGLEETQYF

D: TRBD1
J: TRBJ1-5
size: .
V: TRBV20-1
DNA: TGCAGTGCACACCCTGGGACAGTAGCTCAGCCCCAGCATTTT
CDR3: CSAHPGTVAQPQHF

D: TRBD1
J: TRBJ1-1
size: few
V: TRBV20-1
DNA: TGCAGTGCTAGTCCCGGGACAGGGTTTGAAGCTTTCTTT
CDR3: CSASPGTGFEAFF

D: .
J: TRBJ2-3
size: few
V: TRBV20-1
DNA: TGCAGTGCTTTACGGGGATTACCAGATACGCAGTATTTT
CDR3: CSALRGLPDTQYF

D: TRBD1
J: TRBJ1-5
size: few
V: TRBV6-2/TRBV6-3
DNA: TGTGCCAGCAAACGTAACAGGGGTTTCCAGCCCCAGCATTTT
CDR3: CASKRNRGFQPQHF

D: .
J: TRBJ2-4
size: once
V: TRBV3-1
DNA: TGTGCCAGCAGCCAAGGGAGTACCAAAAACATTCAGTACTTC
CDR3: CASSQGSTKNIQYF

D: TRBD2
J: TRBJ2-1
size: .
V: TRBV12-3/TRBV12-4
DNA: TGTGCCAGCAGGCGGGAGGGTGAGCAGTTCTTC
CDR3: CASRREGEQFF

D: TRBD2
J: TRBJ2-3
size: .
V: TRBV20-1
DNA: TGCAGTGCTAGAGGGGGACTAGCGGGGTCCCGGAATACGCAGTATTTT
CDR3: CSARGGLAGSRNTQYF

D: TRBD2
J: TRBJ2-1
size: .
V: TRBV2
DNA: TGTGCCAGCCGAGGCGGGACTAGCGGATACAATGAGCAGTTCTTC
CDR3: CASRGGTSGYNEQFF

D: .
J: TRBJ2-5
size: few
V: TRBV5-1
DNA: TGCGCCAGCAGCTTGGCTGGCTCAACAGAGACCCAGTACTTC
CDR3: CASSLAGSTETQYF

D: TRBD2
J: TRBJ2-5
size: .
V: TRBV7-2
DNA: TGTGCCAGCAGCTTAGTTAGCGGGGGGGCAGACGGAGAGACCCAGTACTTC
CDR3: CASSLVSGGADGETQYF

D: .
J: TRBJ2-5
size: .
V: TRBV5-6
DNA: TGTGCCAGCAGCCCCGGGCTGCGGGGACTTCTCGAGACCCAGTACTTC
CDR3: CASSPGLRGLLETQYF